This record concerns one TCR beta chain sequence. This specimen comes from a study of shared clonotypes between healthy human individuals. Looking at the study overall: The plates for each donor numbered three CD4 naive, three CD4 memory, two CD8 naive and one CD8 memory.

Germline CDR1 and CDR2: WSHSY and SAAADI. This CDR3 spans 15 amino acids. Trimming took off 3 bases at V and 0 bases at J, with 9 bases between the two ends. Produced via immunoSEQ multiplex PCR; TCRdb's table is partial and in-frame only. The data hold approximately 1,500,000 clones, with approximately 98% observed a single time. Sequencing used naive CD4+ T cells sorted from blood. Subset given: CD45RA+ positively selected. This TCR derives from a man younger than 40 in good health. V is TRBV10-2 and J is TRBJ2-1; maybe TRBD1 (5 bases). The chain's CDR3 is CASSEGASSYNEQFF. CDR3 bases: TGCGCCAGCAGTGAAGGGGCGAGCTCCTACAATGAGCAGTTCTTC.